The next 8 T cell receptor beta chains were all read from a single sample in a study of PD-L1 blockade in urothelial cancer. The repertoire was sequenced with immunoSEQ multiplex PCR; TCRdb's copy has only in-frame clones and lacks some. The sample shows 50,000 to 55,000 clones, around three quarters of them seen only once. The material sequenced was PBMCs, taken around atezolizumab (anti-PD-L1) treatment. Receptors originate from a man in his sixties or seventies with urothelial cancer.

The rearrangement uses TRBV5-1 and TRBJ2-7; 9 nucleotides line up with TRBD1. The CDR3 has 16 residues. Trimming cost V 0 bases and J 2 bases; bases outside gene matches: 6. Looked up from germline, CDR1 is SGHRS and CDR2 is YFSETQ. The CDR3 DNA reads TGCGCCAGCAGCTTGGGCGACCGGGACAGGGCCTACGAGCAGTACTTC. This sequence encodes CASSLGDRDRAYEQYF.

The V and J genes are TRBV13 and TRBJ2-1, with TRBD2 matching over 11 bases. In germline, CDR1 is PRHDT, CDR2 FYEKMQ (reference sequence). CDR3 length: 19 amino acids. The V and J ends lost 5 bases and 0 bases, in that order; junction bases with no gene match: 12. CDR3 amino acids: CASSQAGTSGRSSYNEQFF. The CDR3 bases are TGTGCCAGCAGCCAAGCCGGGACTAGCGGTCGCAGCTCCTACAATGAGCAGTTCTTC.

The gene calls are TRBV28 and TRBJ2-7; TRBD2 agrees at 10 bases. The CDR3 extends over 15 amino acids. Germline trimming cut 6 bases from V and 7 bases from J; bases unmatched to any gene: 12. The germline V gene encodes CDR1 MDHEN and CDR2 SYDVKM. In DNA form, the CDR3 reads TGTGCCAGCAGCCAGGGGTCTAGCGGGAGTCAGGAGCAGTACTTC. Its translation is CASSQGSSGSQEQYF.

The gene calls are TRBV30 and TRBJ2-7; tentatively, D is TRBD1 (5 bases). Germline V CDR1 and CDR2: GTSNPN, SVGIG (reference sequence). The CDR3 sequence is 13 residues long. V was pared by 3 bases and J by 4 bases, with 13 bases between. CDR3 sequence (DNA): TGTGCCTGGAGCCTGGGAAGGGGATACGAGCAGTACTTC. This sequence encodes CAWSLGRGYEQYF. Variable domain in full (rest from reference TRBV30 and TRBJ2-7): SQTIHQWPATLVQPVGSPLSLECTVEGTSNPNLYWYRQAAGRGLQLLFYSVGIGQISSEVPQNLSASRPQDRQFILSSKKLLLSDSGFYLCAWSLGRGYEQYFGPGTRLTVT.

The CDR3 protein is CASSPRQGQETQYF. The CDR3 DNA sequence: TGTGCCAGCAGCCCCCGACAGGGGCAAGAGACCCAGTACTTC. The chain joins TRBV5-5 to TRBJ2-5; 8 bases fit TRBD1. Germline CDR1 reads SGHKS; CDR2 reads YYEKEE (reference sequence). The CDR3 loop spans 14 amino acids. The trim removed 4 bases at V and 2 bases at J, leaving 4 bases unmatched.

The gene calls are TRBV4-3 and TRBJ2-5; tentative D call: TRBD1 (6 bases). Germline V gene sequence: CDR1 LGHNA, CDR2 YSLEER. This CDR3 is 15 amino acids long. V lost 4 bases, J lost 4 bases, and 16 bases lay in between. The CDR3 sequence is CASSREHRVGETQYF. The CDR3 nucleotides are TGCGCCAGCAGCCGAGAACACAGGGTGGGAGAGACCCAGTACTTC.

A single count supports this clone. This chain joins TRBV19 and TRBJ1-5; weak D call: TRBD1 (5 bases). The CDR3 totals 15 residues. V was pared by 3 bases and J by 1 base, with 10 bases between. CDR1 LNHDA and CDR2 SQIVND come from the germline V gene (reference sequence). Here the CDR3 DNA reads TGTGCCAGTAGTATGGGGGGATGGAGCAATCAGCCCCAGCATTTT. This gives the protein CASSMGGWSNQPQHF.

The rearrangement joins TRBV4-2 to TRBJ2-7, with a tentative D call TRBD2 (7 bases). The germline gives CDR1 LGHNA, CDR2 YNFKEQ. CDR3 size: 15 residues. The germline V and J ends were trimmed by 6 bases and 5 bases, with 20 bases remaining between them. CDR3 DNA sequence: TGTGCCAGCAGTCGGACGGGGGGCTCGGGGGACGAGCAGTACTTC. It translates to CASSRTGGSGDEQYF.